These 24 T cell receptor beta chains came from one sample sequenced in a study of T cells in Graves' hyperthyroidism and ophthalmopathy. Amplified regions were TCR beta CDR3 sequences from RNA transcripts. TCR CDR3 regions were first amplified by RT-PCR with HTBI primers. TCRdb independently ran MiXCR on the multiplex PCR reads; one entry per CDR3 protein. Here the sample spans around 300,000 distinct CDR3 sequences, approximately 15% being singletons. Sequencing used blood. The receptors were sampled from a woman in her thirties or forties with Graves' hyperthyroidism.

This clonotype was detected many times. This sequence joins TRBV30 and TRBJ1-5; perhaps TRBD1 as D (6 bases). The length of the CDR3 is 14 residues. V was clipped by 2 bases and J by 0 bases, with 8 bases between them. CDR1 GTSNPN and CDR2 SVGIG come from the germline V gene (reference sequence). CDR3 nucleotide sequence: TGTGCCTGGAGTAAAGGGGGTAGCAATCAGCCCCAGCATTTT. Translation: CAWSKGGSNQPQHF.

This chain uses TRBV13 with TRBJ1-6; 9 positions match TRBD1. The germline gives CDR1 PRHDT, CDR2 FYEKMQ (reference sequence). The CDR3 spans 15 residues. V gave up 4 bases and J gave up 7 bases; unmatched junction bases: 5. Here the CDR3 reads CASSSRTGANSPLHF. The CDR3 nucleotides read TGTGCCAGCAGCTCCCGGACAGGGGCGAATTCACCCCTCCACTTT.

On this clonotype: A read error may be the cause here, since a much bigger clone is one base away. The chain's CDR3 is CASSSLAGGDIQYF. CDR3 nucleotides: TGTGCCAGCAGCTCTCTGGCGGGAGGGGACATTCAGTACTTC. The chain uses TRBV11-2 and TRBJ2-4; TRBD2 aligns across 9 bases. Germline CDR1 SGHAT, CDR2 FQNNGV. V trimming: 4 bases; J trimming: 8 bases; junction bases outside the gene matches: 6. This CDR3 comprises 14 residues.

This chain connects TRBV5-5 to TRBJ1-5; D not resolved. CDR1 SGHKS and CDR2 YYEKEE come from the germline V gene (reference sequence). CDR3 length equals 15 residues. V gave up 0 bases and J gave up 1 base, with 8 bases separating them. The CDR3 bases are TGTGCCAGCAGCTTGGTAGCCGGGAGCAATCAGCCCCAGCATTTT. This sequence encodes CASSLVAGSNQPQHF.

This sequence joins TRBV29-1 and TRBJ2-7; TRBD1 agrees at 7 bases. The CDR3 is 15 amino acids. Unmatched junction bases numbered 5, after V lost 0 bases and J lost 0 bases. Germline lookup yields CDR1 SQVTM and CDR2 ANQGSEA. The CDR3 DNA reads as TGCAGCGTTGAAGAAGGACAGGAGACCTCCTACGAGCAGTACTTC. The encoded protein is CSVEEGQETSYEQYF.

In this sample, this clonotype turned up many times. V and J are TRBV10-3 and TRBJ2-3, with 12 bases that match TRBD2. CDR3 length: 16 amino acids. V lost 5 bases and J lost 1; bases outside the gene matches: 4. CDR1 and CDR2 from the germline V gene are ENHRY and SYGVKD. The CDR3 coding sequence is TGTGCCATCAGTCTAGCGGGAGGGCCCGGCACAGATACGCAGTATTTT. Protein sequence: CAISLAGGPGTDTQYF.

The table lists this clonotype with a count of one. As DNA, the CDR3 is TGCGCCAGCAGCTTGACCGGGACTCCGGGCGCCGGGGAGCTGTTTTTT. It specifies CASSLTGTPGAGELFF. This rearrangement joins TRBV5-1 to TRBJ2-2, with D possibly matching TRBD2 (6 bases). This CDR3 has 16 residues. Trimming took off 1 base at V and 6 bases at J, with 16 bases between the two ends. Germline V CDR1 and CDR2: SGHRS, YFSETQ.

The CDR3 nucleotides read TGTGCCAGCAGTTCAGAGGGACAGGGGGCTGGGGCCAACGTCCTGACTTTC. Translation gives CASSSEGQGAGANVLTF. The chain employs TRBV28 and TRBJ2-6, with 11 nucleotides matching TRBD1. The CDR3 runs to 17 residues. After removal of 4 bases from V and 2 bases from J, the junction contained 4 bases not matched to a gene. Germline loops: CDR1 MDHEN, CDR2 SYDVKM.

This clonotype turned up a few times. The chain uses TRBV6-5 and TRBJ1-6, with unresolved D. Trimming removed 2 bases at V and 2 bases at J, with 4 bases between. CDR1 is MNHEY, CDR2 SVGAGI, per germline. The CDR3 loop spans 14 amino acids. CDR3 residues: CASSYETYNSPLHF. The CDR3 coding sequence is TGTGCCAGCAGTTACGAGACCTATAATTCACCCCTCCACTTT.

This clonotype was counted at least ten times. The V gene is TRBV7-9, the J gene TRBJ2-3, with 8 bases lining up with TRBD1. Trimming took 5 bases from V and 3 from J; bases not matched to a gene: 4. There are 14 residues in the CDR3. Looked up from germline, CDR1 is SEHNR and CDR2 is FQNEAQ (reference sequence). This CDR3 reads CASSGTGATDTQYF. The CDR3 bases are TGTGCCAGCAGCGGGACAGGAGCTACAGATACGCAGTATTTT. The full variable domain, rest sourced from reference TRBV7-9 and TRBJ2-3, is DTGVSQNPRHKITKRGQNVTFRCDPISEHNRLYWYRQTLGQGPEFLTYFQNEAQLEKSRLLSDRFSAERPKGSFSTLEIQRTEQGDSAMYLCASSGTGATDTQYFGPGTRLTVL.

This clonotype was detected ten times or more. V is TRBV5-1 and J is TRBJ2-1; 10 nucleotides match TRBD1. CDR1 is SGHRS, CDR2 YFSETQ, per germline. The CDR3 contains 15 residues. Losses at the gene ends were 3 bases for V and 6 bases for J; bases not matched to a gene: 6. The CDR3 DNA reads as TGCGCCAGCAGCTCAGGACAGGGGGGGTTCAATGAGCAGTTCTTC. Encoded protein: CASSSGQGGFNEQFF.

This chain uses TRBV4-1 with TRBJ1-4; D possibly corresponds to TRBD1 (6 bases). The CDR3 length is 15 residues. V was cut by 1 base and J by 8 bases, with 14 bases left in between. Germline V gene data show CDR1 as MGHRA and CDR2 as YSYEKL. The CDR3 bases are TGCGCCAGCAGCCAAGGGTCAGGGGTATGGGAAAAACTGTTTTTT. Amino acid sequence: CASSQGSGVWEKLFF.

On this clonotype itself: A much larger clone lies a single base off, so this may be a read error. V gene TRBV2 combines with J gene TRBJ1-3, with D hard to call. The CDR3 has 15 amino acids. Looked up from germline, CDR1 is SNHLY and CDR2 is FYNNEI. The CDR3 spells CVSGTKDFLWDTIYF. In DNA form, the CDR3 reads TGTGTCAGCGGTACGAAGGACTTTCTTTGGGACACCATATATTTT.

Many counts were recorded for this clonotype. The chain has TRBV12-3 or TRBV12-4 and TRBJ2-1, with TRBD2 identical over 9 bases. This CDR3 comprises 15 residues. Trimming removed 4 bases from V and 9 bases from J; junction bases left unmatched: 10. In nucleotides, the CDR3 is TGTGCCAGCAGTTCCATGGCGGGAGGGCCGCTTGAGCAGTTCTTC. This codes for CASSSMAGGPLEQFF.

Remarks on this clonotype: At one boundary the junction diverges from the germline segment, which might be a read error. The chain joins TRBV18 to TRBJ2-1; D call uncertain. The CDR3 spans 13 residues. CDR1 KGHSH and CDR2 LQKENI come from the germline V gene. The CDR3 loop reads CASSRMVDNEQFF. The CDR3 DNA reads TGTGCGAGCTCGAGAATGGTCGACAATGAGCAGTTCTTC.

This clonotype has at least ten counts. The CDR3 DNA is TGTGCCAGTAGTATCTTATCAGGAGCATATAGCAATCAGCCCCAGCATTTT. This gives the protein CASSILSGAYSNQPQHF. The chain couples TRBV19 to TRBJ1-5; unclear D gene. The CDR3 has 17 amino acids. Between the trimmed V and J ends, which lost 3 bases and 0 bases, there was a span of 15 bases. The germline CDR1 and CDR2 sequences are LNHDA and SQIVND (reference sequence).

This clonotype was seen many times. This chain uses TRBV20-1 with TRBJ2-5; TRBD1 or TRBD2 may be the D gene (5 bases each). V was pared by 7 bases and J by 1 base, with 13 bases between. This CDR3 has 13 amino acids. In germline, CDR1 is DFQATT, CDR2 SNEGSKA (reference sequence). The CDR3 here is CSVPRDGQETQYF. The CDR3 bases are TGCAGTGTCCCCCGGGACGGCCAAGAGACCCAGTACTTC.

The V call is TRBV24-1, the J call TRBJ1-2; D may be TRBD1 (5 bases). CDR1 and CDR2 (germline): KGHDR, SFDVKD. V shed 0 bases and J shed 10 bases, with 14 bases lying between them. The CDR3 extends over 14 amino acids. This CDR3 is CATSDLSDSASYTF. The CDR3 DNA is TGTGCCACCAGTGATTTGAGCGACAGTGCTTCCTACACCTTC.

This clonotype occurred a few times. The V and J genes are TRBV19 and TRBJ1-1; possibly TRBD1 for D (6 bases). The CDR3 runs to 17 residues. V gave up 6 bases and J gave up 1 base, with 21 bases separating them. Germline CDR1 and CDR2: LNHDA and SQIVND (reference sequence). DNA of the CDR3: TGTGCCAGTAGGGCGCTTTGGGCAGGGGTAAGGAACACTGAAGCTTTCTTT. It is translated as CASRALWAGVRNTEAFF.

In its sample, this clonotype was seen many times. The DNA of the CDR3 is TGTGCCAGCAGCCCCCCCGGGACAGGAGTTTCGAAGCAGTACTTC. It translates to CASSPPGTGVSKQYF. V is TRBV5-6 and J is TRBJ2-7; 8 bases line up with TRBD1. In germline, CDR1 is SGHDT, CDR2 YYEEEE. The CDR3 contains 15 residues. Unmatched junction bases numbered 14, after V lost 4 bases and J lost 8 bases.

This clonotype was found many times. The V gene is TRBV3-1, the J gene TRBJ2-7; no firm D call. V lost 5 bases to trimming and J lost 6 bases, with 14 bases between them. The CDR3 runs 13 residues. Germline V gene sequence: CDR1 LGHDT, CDR2 YNNKEL (reference sequence). CDR3 sequence reads: CASSRTRAGEQYF. The CDR3 nucleotides are TGTGCCAGCAGCAGGACCCGCGCAGGCGAGCAGTACTTC.

This clonotype was seen ten or more times. The chain combines TRBV11-3 with TRBJ1-1; a weak D match, TRBD1 (6 bases). The germline gives CDR1 SGHNT, CDR2 YENEEA. This CDR3 spans 13 amino acids. V dropped 5 bases and J dropped 5 bases, with 12 bases sitting between them. This CDR3 reads CASSIGGVTEAFF. DNA of the CDR3: TGTGCCAGCAGCATAGGGGGTGTTACTGAAGCTTTCTTT.

The CDR3 loop reads CASSFGRLAGSRGTYEQYF. The CDR3 coding sequence is TGTGCCAGCAGCTTTGGTCGGCTAGCGGGATCCCGTGGAACCTACGAGCAGTACTTC. The genes are TRBV5-8 and TRBJ2-7; 9 bases are a match to TRBD2. Trimming cost V 2 bases and J 2 bases; bases outside gene matches: 17. The CDR3 length is 19 residues. CDR1 is SGHTS, CDR2 YDEGEE, per germline.

This clonotype was counted ten times or more. For the CDR3, the DNA is TGTGCCACTAATGACAGGCACAATGAGCAGTTCTTC. Translated: CATNDRHNEQFF. This rearrangement joins TRBV15 to TRBJ2-1; possibly TRBD1 for D (6 bases). Deletions cut 9 bases from V and 5 bases from J, with 11 bases between. This CDR3 has 12 amino acids. Per the germline V gene, CDR1 is LNHNV and CDR2 is YYDKDF (reference sequence).